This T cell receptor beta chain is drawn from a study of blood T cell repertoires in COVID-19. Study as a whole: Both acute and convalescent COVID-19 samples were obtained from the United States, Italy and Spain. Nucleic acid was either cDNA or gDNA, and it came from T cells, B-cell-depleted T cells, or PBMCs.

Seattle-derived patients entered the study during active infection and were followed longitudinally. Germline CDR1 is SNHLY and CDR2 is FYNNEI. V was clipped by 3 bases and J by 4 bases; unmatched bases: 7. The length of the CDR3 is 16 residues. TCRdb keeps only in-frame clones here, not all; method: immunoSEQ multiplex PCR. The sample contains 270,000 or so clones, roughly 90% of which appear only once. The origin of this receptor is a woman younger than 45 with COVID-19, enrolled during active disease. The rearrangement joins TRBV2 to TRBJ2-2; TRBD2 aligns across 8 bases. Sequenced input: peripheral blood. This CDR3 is CASSEVAGGSTGELFF. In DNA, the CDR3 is TGTGCCAGCAGTGAGGTGGCGGGGGGCTCCACCGGGGAGCTGTTTTTT.